A selection of T cell receptor beta chains follows, all from one sample in a study of shared clonotypes between healthy human individuals. The data were produced by immunoSEQ multiplex PCR, yet TCRdb's version contains in-frame clones alone and is incomplete. The sample carries about 1.5 million clones, roughly 97% recorded once. The specimen was naive CD4+ T cells sorted from blood. These receptors all come from a man aged 25-45 years in good health. The CDR3 runs from the conserved cysteine through the conserved F or W. The D gene is left open where the match is weak. Clone size is not always given. Where it is, it says once, few, many or a class for expanded clones.

.	TRBJ2-5	TRBV20-1	.	CSARNGDSQYF	TGCAGTGCTAGGAATGGGGACTCCCAGTACTTC
TRBD2	TRBJ2-3	TRBV9	.	CASSVGTSLTDTQYF	TGTGCCAGCAGCGTAGGGACTAGTTTGACAGATACGCAGTATTTT
.	TRBJ1-1	TRBV28	.	CASSLWEGMNTEAFF	TGTGCCAGCAGTTTATGGGAGGGGATGAACACTGAAGCTTTCTTT
.	TRBJ1-1	TRBV5-1	.	CASSFEGFSLTEAFF	TGCGCCAGCAGCTTTGAGGGTTTCTCATTGACTGAAGCTTTCTTT
TRBD1	TRBJ2-6	TRBV5-1	.	CASSQVRGGGGGANVLTF	TGCGCCAGCAGCCAGGTTAGAGGGGGCGGCGGTGGGGCCAACGTCCTGACTTTC
TRBD1	TRBJ1-1	TRBV5-6	once	CASSLKQGRAFF	TGTGCCAGCAGCCTTAAACAGGGGCGAGCTTTCTTT
TRBD2	TRBJ2-7	TRBV5-1	.	CASSPSGHSYEQYF	TGCGCCAGCAGCCCTAGCGGGCATAGCTACGAGCAGTACTTC
TRBD1	TRBJ2-2	TRBV9	.	CASSLLPRGRTTGELFF	TGTGCCAGCAGCTTATTACCCAGGGGGCGTACCACCGGGGAGCTGTTTTTT
.	TRBJ1-4	TRBV9	.	CASSLGAINEKLFF	TGTGCCAGCAGCCTCGGGGCAATTAATGAAAAACTGTTTTTT
.	TRBJ2-7	TRBV6-6	.	CASESSYEQYF	TGTGCCAGCGAGAGCTCCTACGAGCAGTACTTC
.	TRBJ1-5	TRBV7-9	.	CASTTGPNQPQHF	TGTGCCAGCACAACAGGGCCCAATCAGCCCCAGCATTTT
.	TRBJ2-1	TRBV7-2	.	CASSSLQGSLLSEQFF	TGTGCCAGCAGCTCGTTACAGGGTAGTTTGCTTAGTGAGCAGTTCTTC
TRBD2	TRBJ2-7	TRBV28	.	CASSELAGLSYEQYF	TGTGCCAGCAGTGAATTAGCGGGGCTCTCCTACGAGCAGTACTTC
.	TRBJ1-5	TRBV19	.	CASRSRFRSNQPQHF	TGTGCCAGTAGGTCGAGGTTTAGGAGCAATCAGCCCCAGCATTTT
TRBD2	TRBJ2-3	TRBV29-1	.	CSVEGTKQDTQYF	TGCAGCGTTGAGGGGACTAAGCAGGATACGCAGTATTTT
.	TRBJ2-2	TRBV23-1	once	CASSPQDREGSRELFF	TGCGCCAGCAGTCCTCAGGACAGGGAGGGTAGCCGGGAGCTGTTTTTT
.	TRBJ1-1	TRBV19	.	CASSRNLNTEAFF	TGTGCCAGTAGTAGAAACCTGAACACTGAAGCTTTCTTT
.	TRBJ2-7	TRBV4-1	once	CASSQDRDQILGHSYEQYF	TGCGCCAGCAGCCAAGATCGGGACCAGATCCTGGGACATTCCTACGAGCAGTACTTC
.	TRBJ2-7	TRBV29-1	.	CSSRGPSYEQYF	TGCAGCTCCAGGGGCCCGTCCTACGAGCAGTACTTC
.	TRBJ2-2	TRBV18	once	CASSLPASGELFF	TGTGCCAGCTCACTCCCGGCGTCCGGGGAGCTGTTTTTT
TRBD2	TRBJ2-7	TRBV5-6	.	CASSPGLAGYSYEQYF	TGTGCCAGCAGCCCTGGATTAGCGGGATACTCCTACGAGCAGTACTTC
TRBD1	TRBJ1-1	TRBV5-1	.	CASSEGTGGTEAFF	TGCGCCAGCAGCGAGGGGACAGGAGGCACTGAAGCTTTCTTT
TRBD1	TRBJ2-5	TRBV9	.	CASSVLGTAQETQYF	TGTGCCAGCAGCGTCCTCGGGACAGCCCAAGAGACCCAGTACTTC
TRBD1	TRBJ2-2	TRBV7-7	.	CASSANRGLAGELFF	TGTGCCAGCAGCGCTAACAGGGGTCTCGCCGGGGAGCTGTTTTTT
.	TRBJ2-7	TRBV5-1	.	CASNPYSHFDEQYF	TGCGCCAGCAACCCCTACAGCCATTTCGACGAGCAGTACTTC
.	TRBJ1-1	TRBV10-3	.	CAISPLAGTEAFF	TGTGCCATCAGCCCATTGGCGGGTACTGAAGCTTTCTTT
TRBD2	TRBJ2-3	TRBV7-9	.	CASSSKKTSGADTQYF	TGTGCCAGCAGCTCCAAAAAGACTAGCGGAGCCGATACGCAGTATTTT
TRBD1	TRBJ1-2	TRBV29-1	.	CSAIVGTGYGYTF	TGCAGCGCCATAGTAGGGACAGGGTATGGCTACACCTTC
.	TRBJ2-2	TRBV25-1	.	CASSLHGSSTGELFF	TGTGCCAGCAGTCTTCATGGGAGCAGCACCGGGGAGCTGTTTTTT
TRBD1	TRBJ2-7	TRBV27	.	CASSFRTGALEQYF	TGTGCCAGCAGTTTCCGGACAGGGGCCTTGGAGCAGTACTTC
.	TRBJ2-7	TRBV7-9	.	CASSLVAENPYEQYF	TGTGCCAGCAGCTTAGTTGCAGAAAACCCTTACGAGCAGTACTTC
TRBD2	TRBJ2-1	TRBV11-2	.	CASSLATSGEQFF	TGTGCCAGCAGCTTAGCCACTAGCGGCGAGCAGTTCTTC
.	TRBJ2-3	TRBV7-3	.	CASSLLGAPDTQYF	TGTGCCAGCAGCTTACTGGGGGCCCCCGATACGCAGTATTTT
TRBD1	TRBJ2-1	TRBV25-1	.	CASRRGTGGSNEQFF	TGTGCCAGCAGAAGAGGGACAGGGGGATCTAATGAGCAGTTCTTC
.	TRBJ2-2	TRBV6-5	.	CASSYSIELPGELFF	TGTGCCAGCAGTTACTCGATCGAACTACCCGGGGAGCTGTTTTTT
.	TRBJ2-1	TRBV11-3	.	CASSLGTPAYNEQFF	TGTGCCAGCAGCTTGGGGACACCGGCCTACAATGAGCAGTTCTTC
.	TRBJ1-1	TRBV5-6	.	CASSPIDRLNTEAFF	TGTGCCAGCAGCCCAATCGACAGGCTGAACACTGAAGCTTTCTTT
.	TRBJ1-1	TRBV29-1	.	CSVEGIDRKEAFF	TGCAGCGTTGAAGGAATCGACAGGAAGGAAGCTTTCTTT
.	TRBJ2-5	TRBV7-8	.	CASSVTDRPQYF	TGTGCCAGCAGCGTGACTGATAGGCCCCAGTACTTC
TRBD1	TRBJ2-7	TRBV5-1	.	CASSLGGQVLSYEQYF	TGCGCCAGCAGCTTGGGGGGACAGGTTTTGTCCTACGAGCAGTACTTC
TRBD2	TRBJ2-3	TRBV5-1	.	CASSPPTSGLGTDTQYF	TGCGCCAGCAGCCCACCGACTAGCGGCCTGGGCACAGATACGCAGTATTTT
.	TRBJ2-7	TRBV28	.	CASSLQSGSSSYEQYF	TGTGCCAGCAGCCTCCAGTCGGGCTCCAGCTCCTACGAGCAGTACTTC
.	TRBJ1-2	TRBV6-6	.	CASSYSGFYGYTF	TGTGCCAGCAGTTACTCTGGCTTCTATGGCTACACCTTC
.	TRBJ2-5	TRBV7-2	.	CASSPNHPGPGAETQYF	TGTGCCAGCAGCCCAAACCACCCGGGGCCCGGAGCCGAGACCCAGTACTTC
.	TRBJ2-5	TRBV5-1	.	CASSWSHEQETQYF	TGCGCCAGCAGCTGGTCTCACGAACAAGAGACCCAGTACTTC
.	TRBJ2-2	TRBV14	.	CASSQDRPGELFF	TGTGCCAGCAGCCAAGATCGCCCCGGGGAGCTGTTTTTT
TRBD1	TRBJ1-1	TRBV6-5	.	CASRDRRYTEAFF	TGTGCCAGCAGGGACAGGCGATACACTGAAGCTTTCTTT
.	TRBJ2-5	TRBV7-9	once	CASSFGGSETQYF	TGTGCCAGCAGCTTTGGGGGGTCGGAGACCCAGTACTTC
.	TRBJ2-1	TRBV2	.	CACSRRTGRDEQFF	TGTGCCTGTTCCCGGCGGACAGGGAGGGATGAGCAGTTCTTC
.	TRBJ2-6	TRBV5-1	once	CASSERGAGANVLTF	TGCGCCAGCAGCGAGCGCGGGGCTGGGGCCAACGTCCTGACTTTC
.	TRBJ1-3	TRBV9	.	CASSAGRSSGNTIYF	TGTGCCAGCAGCGCAGGCAGGAGCTCTGGAAACACCATATATTTT
.	TRBJ2-3	TRBV6-1	.	CASSTESGDTQYF	TGTGCCAGCAGTACCGAATCTGGGGATACGCAGTATTTT
TRBD2	TRBJ2-1	TRBV30	.	CAWSTGTSGTNEQFF	TGTGCCTGGAGTACCGGGACTAGCGGGACCAATGAGCAGTTCTTC
.	TRBJ1-6	TRBV15	.	CATSVRNNSPLHF	TGTGCCACCAGTGTTCGCAATAATTCACCCCTCCACTTT
.	TRBJ2-7	TRBV19	.	CASSSPGHSSYEQYF	TGTGCCAGTAGTTCACCCGGACACTCATCCTACGAGCAGTACTTC
TRBD2	TRBJ2-1	TRBV11-2	.	CASSFVSGMDYNEQFF	TGTGCCAGCAGCTTCGTTAGCGGGATGGACTACAATGAGCAGTTCTTC
TRBD2	TRBJ2-1	TRBV14	.	CASSQDRTGTSGRGNEQFF	TGTGCCAGCAGCCAAGACCGAACGGGGACTAGCGGGAGAGGGAATGAGCAGTTCTTC